Shown below are 11 T cell receptor beta chains from a single sample sequenced in a study of control samples from healthy donors and cancer patients. Data came from immunoSEQ multiplex PCR; TCRdb stores just in-frame clones and leaves some out. The data show roughly 130,000 clones, 80% to 95% seen once. The sequencing input was blood. The receptors shown here come from a man younger than 35 in good health.

This clone showed up just once. J is TRBJ1-6 and V is TRBV5-5; 7 nucleotides agree with TRBD1. From germline, CDR1 is SGHKS and CDR2 YYEKEE (reference sequence). With V trimmed by 3 bases and J by 9 bases, 9 bases remained unmatched. This CDR3 contains 15 residues. The CDR3 loop is CASSSGDRGISPLHF. DNA of the CDR3: TGTGCCAGCAGCTCCGGGGACAGAGGGATTTCACCCCTCCACTTT. The complete variable domain, with remaining parts taken from reference TRBV5-5 and TRBJ1-6, reads DAGVTQSPTHLIKTRGQQVTLRCSPISGHKSVSWYQQVLGQGPQFIFQYYEKEERGRGNFPDRFSARQFPNYSSELNVNALLLGDSALYLCASSSGDRGISPLHFGNGTRLTVT.

The gene calls are TRBV19 and TRBJ1-4, with TRBD1 matching 7 bases. The germline V gene encodes CDR1 LNHDA and CDR2 SQIVND (reference sequence). The CDR3 consists of 19 residues. The trim removed 4 bases at V and 0 bases at J, leaving 14 bases unmatched. The CDR3 loop is CASSNPDRPGPATNEKLFF. Written as DNA, the CDR3 is TGTGCCAGTAGTAATCCGGACAGGCCCGGCCCGGCAACTAATGAAAAACTGTTTTTT.

The CDR3 here is CASSSPRRVAVTDTQYF. CDR3 coding DNA: TGTGCCAGCAGCTCCCCTCGGCGGGTGGCGGTCACAGATACGCAGTATTTT. The J gene is TRBJ2-3, the V gene TRBV7-9, with D perhaps TRBD2 (5 bases). Deletions cut 4 bases from V and 2 bases from J, with 19 bases between. CDR1 and CDR2 from the germline V gene are SEHNR and FQNEAQ (reference sequence). The CDR3 sequence is 17 residues long.

This sequence joins TRBV10-3 and TRBJ2-7, with D maybe TRBD2 (6 bases). Trimming pared 0 bases from V and 3 bases from J, leaving 24 bases between. This CDR3 contains 19 residues. Germline lookup yields CDR1 ENHRY and CDR2 SYGVKD. In DNA, the CDR3 is TGTGCCATCAGTGAGTCGTGCGGCCGGACGACCGACGGGAGCTACGAGCAGTACTTC. This sequence encodes CAISESCGRTTDGSYEQYF.

In DNA, the CDR3 is TGTGCCAGCAGTGTTATGGGGAGGATAACTAATGAAAAACTGTTTTTT. This encodes CASSVMGRITNEKLFF. The chain uses TRBV27 and TRBJ1-4; D gene uncertain. Per the germline V gene, CDR1 is MNHEY and CDR2 is SMNVEV (reference sequence). The CDR3 has 16 amino acids. Trimming removed 5 bases at V and 1 base at J, with 14 bases between.

The chain couples TRBV5-5 to TRBJ1-2; 7 nucleotides agree with TRBD1. V trimming: 6 bases; J trimming: 4 bases; junction bases outside the gene matches: 15. Germline assignment: CDR1 SGHKS and CDR2 YYEKEE (reference sequence). The CDR3 is 16 amino acids. CDR3 bases: TGTGCCAGCACGCAAGCCCCAGGGGGAAGTGTCTATGGCTACACCTTC. This gives the protein CASTQAPGGSVYGYTF. The full variable domain, completed using reference TRBV5-5 and TRBJ1-2, is DAGVTQSPTHLIKTRGQQVTLRCSPISGHKSVSWYQQVLGQGPQFIFQYYEKEERGRGNFPDRFSARQFPNYSSELNVNALLLGDSALYLCASTQAPGGSVYGYTFGSGTRLTVV.

The chain carries TRBV3-1 (or the pseudogene TRBV3-2) and TRBJ1-2; 10 bases match TRBD1. The germline V gene has CDR1 LGHDT and CDR2 YNNKEL (reference sequence). Losses at the gene ends were 3 bases for V and 6 bases for J; bases not matched to a gene: 4. The CDR3 sequence is 14 residues long. The CDR3 nucleotides read TGTGCCAGCAGCCACCAGACAGGGGGCGATGGCTACACCTTC. As protein: CASSHQTGGDGYTF.

A word on this clone: Germline is not matched at one junction end, which may reflect a read error. V and J are TRBV6-1 and TRBJ2-5; D perhaps matches TRBD1 (6 bases). The germline V gene has CDR1 MNHNS and CDR2 SASEGT. The CDR3 consists of 14 residues. The CDR3 nucleotides read TGTGCCAGCAGAGAAGGACAGTCCCAAGAGACCCAGTACTTC. This sequence encodes CASREGQSQETQYF.

This chain uses TRBV14 with TRBJ2-7; D not resolved. CDR3 length: 13 residues. Trimming took off 4 bases at V and 3 bases at J, with 10 bases between the two ends. Germline V gene lookup returns CDR1 SGHDN and CDR2 FVKESK. CDR3 nucleotide sequence: TGTGCCAGCAGCCCGACTCCTTACTACGAGCAGTACTTC. This gives the protein CASSPTPYYEQYF.

Notes on this clone: This sample also contains other DNA sequences that code for the same CDR3. This rearrangement joins TRBV9 to TRBJ2-4; possibly TRBD1 or TRBD2 for D (5 bases each). This CDR3 is built from 14 residues. CDR1 and CDR2 (germline): SGDLS, YYNGEE. V lost 3 bases and J 2 bases, leaving 9 bases between the germline ends. In DNA form, the CDR3 reads TGTGCCAGCAGCGCCGGGACGTCCAAAAACATTCAGTACTTC. Its translation is CASSAGTSKNIQYF.

This sequence joins TRBV7-8 and TRBJ1-6; D uncertain. Germline CDR1 is SGHVS and CDR2 is FQNEAQ. Trimming left V 10 bases short and J 5 bases short, with 18 bases between. The length of the CDR3 is 15 residues. CDR3 in DNA: TGTGCCACCGTCGCTCAGAAGGGCGATAATTCACCCCTCCACTTT. This codes for CATVAQKGDNSPLHF.